This T cell receptor (beta chain) originates from a study of blood T cell repertoires in COVID-19. The wider study: Spain, Italy and the United States supplied samples that represented acute and convalescent COVID-19. Sample material is recorded as cDNA or gDNA derived from T cells, B-cell-depleted T cells, or PBMCs.

Per the germline V gene, CDR1 is MNHEY and CDR2 is SVGAGI. V was trimmed by 2 bases and J by 5 bases, leaving 9 bases between them. The CDR3 covers 13 residues. Original analysis: Reference gene primer amplification in the assay estimated nucleated cell counts. Only in-frame clones appear in the TCRdb table, and some are missing; sequencing was by immunoSEQ multiplex PCR. The V and J calls and clone size were taken over from that table, and D and trimming were inferred from the DNA. The sample yields around 270,000 clones, about 91% seen once. It was during active infection that Seattle patients were enrolled and then longitudinally followed.

The sample was peripheral blood. This chain connects TRBV6-5 to TRBJ1-1, with TRBD1 as a possible D gene (6 bases). This receptor was obtained from a person aged 18-30 years with COVID-19, enrolled during active disease. In DNA form, the CDR3 reads TGTGCCAGCAGTTACCAGGGGTTGACTGAAGCTTTCTTT. Amino acids: CASSYQGLTEAFF.